The rows below give T cell receptor beta chains drawn from one sample of a study of blood T cells in healthy people across ages. TCRdb re-analysed the 5' RACE reads in MiXCR, keeping a single row per CDR3 protein. Found here are fewer than 2,000,000 distinct CDR3 sequences, about 31% of them singletons; the top ten hold around 10%. Material for sequencing was blood. The receptors stem from a woman aged 30 to 39 in good health. Both conserved end residues are part of each CDR3. D genes are given only for firm matches. Part of the rows lack a size; the others show once, few, many or a class for expanded clones.

d_gene: TRBD2
abundance: -
j_gene: TRBJ2-5
v_gene: TRBV5-1
CDR3aa: CASSSGLAAYQETQYF
CDR3nt: TGCGCCAGCAGCTCGGGACTAGCGGCGTACCAAGAGACCCAGTACTTC

d_gene: TRBD1
abundance: -
j_gene: TRBJ1-2
v_gene: TRBV20-1
CDR3aa: CSARVRGPSYGYTF
CDR3nt: TGCAGTGCTAGAGTTAGGGGGCCTAGCTATGGCTACACCTTC

d_gene: -
abundance: few
j_gene: TRBJ2-5
v_gene: TRBV18
CDR3aa: CASSPPIKPWETQYF
CDR3nt: TGTGCCAGCTCACCACCTATCAAGCCTTGGGAGACCCAGTACTTC

d_gene: -
abundance: many
j_gene: TRBJ2-2
v_gene: TRBV7-2
CDR3aa: CASSFGSVSGELFF
CDR3nt: TGTGCCAGCAGCTTTGGATCGGTTTCCGGGGAGCTGTTTTTT

d_gene: -
abundance: -
j_gene: TRBJ2-3
v_gene: TRBV7-3
CDR3aa: CASSLTTGADTQYF
CDR3nt: TGTGCCAGCAGCTTAACGACCGGCGCAGATACGCAGTATTTT

d_gene: -
abundance: many
j_gene: TRBJ2-5
v_gene: TRBV28
CDR3aa: CASSLQGMETQYF
CDR3nt: TGTGCCAGCAGCCTCCAGGGAATGGAGACCCAGTACTTC

d_gene: TRBD1
abundance: -
j_gene: TRBJ2-1
v_gene: TRBV5-6
CDR3aa: CASSLLQGDVNEQFF
CDR3nt: TGTGCCAGCAGCTTGTTACAGGGGGACGTAAATGAGCAGTTCTTC

d_gene: TRBD1
abundance: -
j_gene: TRBJ2-7
v_gene: TRBV2
CDR3aa: CASSALTGGSYEQYF
CDR3nt: TGTGCCAGCAGTGCCCTTACAGGGGGCTCCTACGAGCAGTACTTC

d_gene: -
abundance: -
j_gene: TRBJ2-7
v_gene: TRBV5-1
CDR3aa: CASSPEGYYEQYF
CDR3nt: TGCGCCAGCAGCCCGGAGGGATATTACGAGCAGTACTTC

d_gene: TRBD2
abundance: -
j_gene: TRBJ2-3
v_gene: TRBV4-1
CDR3aa: CASSHRLAATLTDTQYF
CDR3nt: TGCGCCAGCAGCCACCGACTAGCAGCAACTCTCACAGATACGCAGTATTTT

d_gene: -
abundance: few
j_gene: TRBJ2-3
v_gene: TRBV9
CDR3aa: CASSEPLTDTQYF
CDR3nt: TGTGCCAGCAGCGAGCCCCTAACAGATACGCAGTATTTT

d_gene: TRBD1
abundance: -
j_gene: TRBJ2-5
v_gene: TRBV7-8
CDR3aa: CASSPRDREGETQYF
CDR3nt: TGTGCCAGCAGCCCCCGGGACAGAGAAGGAGAGACCCAGTACTTC

d_gene: -
abundance: -
j_gene: TRBJ2-7
v_gene: TRBV2
CDR3aa: CASSRTRQYF
CDR3nt: TGTGCCAGCAGTCGGACCCGGCAGTACTTC

d_gene: TRBD1
abundance: few
j_gene: TRBJ2-7
v_gene: TRBV9
CDR3aa: CASSAGQGLAYEQYF
CDR3nt: TGTGCCAGCAGCGCCGGACAGGGATTGGCCTACGAGCAGTACTTC

d_gene: TRBD2
abundance: few
j_gene: TRBJ2-7
v_gene: TRBV7-6
CDR3aa: CASSPTPLAGTEEQYF
CDR3nt: TGTGCCAGCAGCCCGACCCCCTTAGCGGGGACTGAGGAGCAGTACTTC

d_gene: TRBD1
abundance: -
j_gene: TRBJ1-2
v_gene: TRBV5-1
CDR3aa: CASSGDRGNKPSGYTF
CDR3nt: TGCGCCAGCAGCGGAGACAGGGGAAATAAACCGTCTGGCTACACCTTC

d_gene: -
abundance: -
j_gene: TRBJ2-2
v_gene: TRBV12-3/TRBV12-4
CDR3aa: CASSLFQATVTGELFF
CDR3nt: TGTGCCAGCAGTTTATTCCAAGCAACCGTGACCGGGGAGCTGTTTTTT

d_gene: TRBD2
abundance: -
j_gene: TRBJ2-1
v_gene: TRBV12-3/TRBV12-4
CDR3aa: CASNLAGVGDEQFF
CDR3nt: TGTGCCAGCAATCTAGCGGGAGTCGGAGATGAGCAGTTCTTC

d_gene: TRBD2
abundance: -
j_gene: TRBJ2-1
v_gene: TRBV5-1
CDR3aa: CASSFQPGTSGGNEQFF
CDR3nt: TGCGCCAGCAGCTTCCAACCGGGGACTAGCGGGGGGAATGAGCAGTTCTTC

d_gene: -
abundance: few
j_gene: TRBJ2-3
v_gene: TRBV18
CDR3aa: CASSPALPDGVTDTQYF
CDR3nt: TGTGCCAGCTCACCGGCGTTACCAGATGGGGTGACAGATACGCAGTATTTT

d_gene: -
abundance: few
j_gene: TRBJ2-5
v_gene: TRBV20-1
CDR3aa: CSAPRIQETQYF
CDR3nt: TGCAGTGCCCCCCGTATCCAAGAGACCCAGTACTTC

d_gene: -
abundance: -
j_gene: TRBJ2-2
v_gene: TRBV29-1
CDR3aa: CSVEAGMGTGEQFF
CDR3nt: TGCAGCGTTGAAGCAGGGATGGGCACCGGGGAGCAGTTTTTT

d_gene: -
abundance: -
j_gene: TRBJ1-2
v_gene: TRBV10-2
CDR3aa: CASNGGDHGYTF
CDR3nt: TGCGCCAGCAACGGGGGGGACCATGGCTACACCTTC

d_gene: -
abundance: -
j_gene: TRBJ2-1
v_gene: TRBV27
CDR3aa: CASSWGRYNEQFF
CDR3nt: TGTGCCAGCAGTTGGGGCCGTTACAATGAGCAGTTCTTC

d_gene: TRBD2
abundance: few
j_gene: TRBJ2-5
v_gene: TRBV20-1
CDR3aa: CSARDHPSSGGYQETQYF
CDR3nt: TGCAGTGCTAGAGACCACCCGTCTAGCGGGGGTTACCAAGAGACCCAGTACTTC

d_gene: -
abundance: once
j_gene: TRBJ2-7
v_gene: TRBV3-1
CDR3aa: CASSRDGIYEQYF
CDR3nt: TGTGCCAGCAGCCGAGATGGTATCTACGAGCAGTACTTC

d_gene: TRBD1
abundance: few
j_gene: TRBJ2-7
v_gene: TRBV15
CDR3aa: CATSGNRGPYEQYF
CDR3nt: TGTGCCACCAGCGGGAACAGGGGGCCCTACGAGCAGTACTTC

d_gene: -
abundance: -
j_gene: TRBJ1-1
v_gene: TRBV28
CDR3aa: CASSLPSGNTEAFF
CDR3nt: TGTGCCAGCAGTTTGCCGTCTGGGAACACTGAAGCTTTCTTT

d_gene: -
abundance: many
j_gene: TRBJ2-7
v_gene: TRBV29-1
CDR3aa: CSVGTRHTYEQYF
CDR3nt: TGCAGCGTGGGGACCCGACACACCTACGAGCAGTACTTC

d_gene: -
abundance: -
j_gene: TRBJ1-2
v_gene: TRBV3-1
CDR3aa: CASSTYRANYGYTF
CDR3nt: TGTGCCAGCAGCACTTACAGGGCTAACTATGGCTACACCTTC

d_gene: TRBD2
abundance: -
j_gene: TRBJ2-7
v_gene: TRBV10-3
CDR3aa: CAISEGLLRESYEQYF
CDR3nt: TGTGCCATCAGTGAAGGGTTATTGCGGGAGTCCTACGAGCAGTACTTC

d_gene: -
abundance: -
j_gene: TRBJ2-7
v_gene: TRBV4-1
CDR3aa: CASSQVGRLVTGLSSYEQYF
CDR3nt: TGCGCCAGCAGCCAAGTCGGTCGCTTGGTTACGGGGCTGAGCTCCTACGAGCAGTACTTC

d_gene: TRBD1
abundance: -
j_gene: TRBJ2-7
v_gene: TRBV20-1
CDR3aa: CSASPGTGERKQYF
CDR3nt: TGCAGTGCTAGCCCCGGGACAGGGGAACGAAAGCAGTACTTC

d_gene: -
abundance: -
j_gene: TRBJ2-7
v_gene: TRBV5-1
CDR3aa: CASSLEGGARYEQYF
CDR3nt: TGCGCCAGCAGCTTGGAGGGGGGAGCACGCTACGAGCAGTACTTC

d_gene: -
abundance: few
j_gene: TRBJ2-5
v_gene: TRBV5-6
CDR3aa: CASSGCRRFWMEETQYF
CDR3nt: TGTGCCAGCAGCGGATGTAGAAGGTTTTGGATGGAAGAGACCCAGTACTTC

d_gene: TRBD2
abundance: few
j_gene: TRBJ2-7
v_gene: TRBV5-6
CDR3aa: CASSSAAPPAGVYEQYF
CDR3nt: TGTGCCAGCAGCTCAGCCGCCCCGCCAGCGGGAGTTTACGAGCAGTACTTC

d_gene: TRBD1
abundance: few
j_gene: TRBJ1-4
v_gene: TRBV9
CDR3aa: CASSPRDSFNEKLFF
CDR3nt: TGTGCCAGCAGCCCCCGGGACAGTTTTAATGAAAAACTGTTTTTT

d_gene: TRBD2
abundance: few
j_gene: TRBJ2-5
v_gene: TRBV6-1
CDR3aa: CASKIGTSGVVETQYF
CDR3nt: TGTGCCAGCAAGATCGGGACTAGCGGGGTGGTTGAGACCCAGTACTTC

d_gene: -
abundance: -
j_gene: TRBJ1-4
v_gene: TRBV7-2
CDR3aa: CASSRAGTVNEKLFF
CDR3nt: TGTGCCAGCAGCCGTGCCGGGACCGTTAATGAAAAACTGTTTTTT

d_gene: -
abundance: -
j_gene: TRBJ2-3
v_gene: TRBV3-1
CDR3aa: CASSPTGLYTDTQYF
CDR3nt: TGTGCCAGCAGTCCCACGGGACTTTACACAGATACGCAGTATTTT

d_gene: -
abundance: few
j_gene: TRBJ2-6
v_gene: TRBV6-6
CDR3aa: CASAPFGANVLTF
CDR3nt: TGTGCCAGCGCCCCTTTTGGGGCCAACGTCCTGACTTTC

d_gene: -
abundance: few
j_gene: TRBJ2-2
v_gene: TRBV7-3
CDR3aa: CASQGQNTGELFF
CDR3nt: TGTGCCAGCCAGGGACAGAACACCGGGGAGCTGTTTTTT

d_gene: TRBD1
abundance: -
j_gene: TRBJ1-1
v_gene: TRBV7-9
CDR3aa: CASSELQGEAFF
CDR3nt: TGTGCCAGCAGCGAACTACAGGGGGAAGCTTTCTTT

d_gene: -
abundance: many
j_gene: TRBJ2-7
v_gene: TRBV20-1
CDR3aa: CSATPGNYEQYF
CDR3nt: TGCAGTGCTACCCCAGGGAACTACGAGCAGTACTTC

d_gene: -
abundance: few
j_gene: TRBJ2-1
v_gene: TRBV7-2
CDR3aa: CASSLVVQGKNEQFF
CDR3nt: TGTGCCAGCAGCTTAGTTGTTCAGGGTAAAAATGAGCAGTTCTTC

d_gene: -
abundance: -
j_gene: TRBJ2-7
v_gene: TRBV20-1
CDR3aa: CSARVGTLIYEQYF
CDR3nt: TGCAGTGCTAGAGTCGGGACACTTATCTACGAGCAGTACTTC

d_gene: TRBD1
abundance: -
j_gene: TRBJ1-1
v_gene: TRBV6-1
CDR3aa: CASGSGGHGTEAFF
CDR3nt: TGTGCCAGCGGCTCAGGGGGCCACGGCACTGAAGCTTTCTTT

d_gene: TRBD1
abundance: -
j_gene: TRBJ2-4
v_gene: TRBV7-9
CDR3aa: CASSSQGAEAKNIQYF
CDR3nt: TGTGCCAGCAGTTCACAGGGGGCCGAGGCCAAAAACATTCAGTACTTC

d_gene: -
abundance: -
j_gene: TRBJ1-2
v_gene: TRBV3-1
CDR3aa: CASSQQGFDNYGYTF
CDR3nt: TGTGCCAGCAGCCAACAGGGGTTTGATAACTATGGCTACACCTTC